The entry below describes one TCR beta chain. CDR3 length: 14 amino acids. Germline assignment: CDR1 GTSNPN and CDR2 SVGIG (reference sequence). The ends lost 2 bases at V and 2 bases at J; junction bases unmatched: 5. The entry originates in a study of blood T cell repertoires in COVID-19. Generated by immunoSEQ multiplex PCR, the TCRdb table keeps only in-frame clones and is missing some. The table lists 100,000 to 150,000 clones, approximately 80% of them singletons. The chain is built from TRBV30 and TRBJ1-2, with 7 bases that match TRBD1. Sequencing was carried out using peripheral blood. This TCR came from a woman aged 50 to 60 with acute or convalescent COVID-19. CDR3 residues: CAWSHPDRNYGYTF. Here the CDR3 DNA reads TGTGCCTGGAGTCATCCGGACAGGAACTATGGCTACACCTTC. The complete variable domain, with remaining parts taken from reference TRBV30 and TRBJ1-2, reads SQTIHQWPATLVQPVGSPLSLECTVEGTSNPNLYWYRQAAGRGLQLLFYSVGIGQISSEVPQNLSASRPQDRQFILSSKKLLLSDSGFYLCAWSHPDRNYGYTFGSGTRLTVV.